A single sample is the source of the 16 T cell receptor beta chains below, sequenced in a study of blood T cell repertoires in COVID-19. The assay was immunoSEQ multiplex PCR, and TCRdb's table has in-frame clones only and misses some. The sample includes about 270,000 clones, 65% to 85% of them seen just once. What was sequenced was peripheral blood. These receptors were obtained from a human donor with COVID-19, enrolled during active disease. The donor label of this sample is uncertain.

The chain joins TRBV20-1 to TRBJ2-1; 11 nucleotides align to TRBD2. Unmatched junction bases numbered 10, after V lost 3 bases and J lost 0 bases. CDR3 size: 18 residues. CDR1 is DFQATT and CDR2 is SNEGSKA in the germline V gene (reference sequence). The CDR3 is CSASPGLAGASSYNEQFF. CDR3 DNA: TGCAGTGCTAGTCCCGGACTAGCGGGTGCGAGCTCCTACAATGAGCAGTTCTTC.

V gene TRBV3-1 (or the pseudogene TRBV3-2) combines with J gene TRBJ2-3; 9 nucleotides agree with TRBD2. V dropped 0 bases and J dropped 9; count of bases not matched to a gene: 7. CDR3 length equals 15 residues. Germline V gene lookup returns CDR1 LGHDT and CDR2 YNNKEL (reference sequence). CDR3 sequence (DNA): TGTGCCAGCAGCCAAGATGGGGCGGGAGGGCCAACGCAGTATTTT. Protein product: CASSQDGAGGPTQYF.

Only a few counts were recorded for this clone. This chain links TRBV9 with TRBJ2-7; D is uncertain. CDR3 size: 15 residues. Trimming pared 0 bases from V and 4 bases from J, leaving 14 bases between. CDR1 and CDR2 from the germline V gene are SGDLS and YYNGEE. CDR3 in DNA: TGTGCCAGCAGCGTAGGCTTCTCCGCTAATTACGAGCAGTACTTC. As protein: CASSVGFSANYEQYF.

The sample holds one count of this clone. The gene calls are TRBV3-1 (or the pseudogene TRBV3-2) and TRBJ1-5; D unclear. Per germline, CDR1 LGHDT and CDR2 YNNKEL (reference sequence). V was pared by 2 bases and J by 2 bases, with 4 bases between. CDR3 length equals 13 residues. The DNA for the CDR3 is TGTGCCAGCAGCCAAAGCGGCAATCAGCCCCAGCATTTT. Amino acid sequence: CASSQSGNQPQHF.

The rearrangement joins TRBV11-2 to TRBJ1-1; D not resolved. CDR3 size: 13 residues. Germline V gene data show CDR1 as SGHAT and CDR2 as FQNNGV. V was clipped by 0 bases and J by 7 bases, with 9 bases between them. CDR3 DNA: TGTGCCAGCAGCTTAGACCGGGTACTTGAAGCTTTCTTT. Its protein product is CASSLDRVLEAFF.

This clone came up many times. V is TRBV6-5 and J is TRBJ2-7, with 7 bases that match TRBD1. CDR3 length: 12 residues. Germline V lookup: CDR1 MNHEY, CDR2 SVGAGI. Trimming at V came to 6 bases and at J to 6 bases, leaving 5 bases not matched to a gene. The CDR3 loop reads CASRTGNAEQYF. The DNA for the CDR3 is TGTGCCAGCAGGACAGGGAACGCCGAGCAGTACTTC.

The CDR3 here is CVAGGRATDTQYF. DNA for the CDR3: TGTGTCGCGGGGGGGCGCGCAACAGATACGCAGTATTTT. The genes are TRBV7-2 and TRBJ2-3; 9 bases are shared with TRBD2. CDR1 and CDR2 from the germline V gene are SGHTA and FQGNSA. The CDR3 is 13 amino acids.

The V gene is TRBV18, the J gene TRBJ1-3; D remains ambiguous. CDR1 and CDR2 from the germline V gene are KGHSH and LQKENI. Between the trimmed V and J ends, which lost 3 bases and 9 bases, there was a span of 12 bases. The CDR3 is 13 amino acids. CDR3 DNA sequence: TGTGCCAGCTCACCCCAACCCGAGGGCACCATATATTTT. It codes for CASSPQPEGTIYF.

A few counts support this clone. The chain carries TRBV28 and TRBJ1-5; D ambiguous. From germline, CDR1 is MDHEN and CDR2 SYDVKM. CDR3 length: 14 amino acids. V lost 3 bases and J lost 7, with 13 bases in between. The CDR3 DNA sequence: TGTGCCAGCAGTTTTCAGGCTGGGCTGCAGCCCCAGCATTTT. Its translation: CASSFQAGLQPQHF.

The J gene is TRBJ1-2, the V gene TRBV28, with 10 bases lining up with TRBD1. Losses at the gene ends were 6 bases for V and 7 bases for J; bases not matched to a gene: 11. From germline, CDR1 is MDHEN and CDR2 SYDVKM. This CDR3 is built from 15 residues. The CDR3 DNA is TGTGCCAGCAGGACAGGGGGCTCGGGGCATCTTGGCTACACCTTC. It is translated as CASRTGGSGHLGYTF.

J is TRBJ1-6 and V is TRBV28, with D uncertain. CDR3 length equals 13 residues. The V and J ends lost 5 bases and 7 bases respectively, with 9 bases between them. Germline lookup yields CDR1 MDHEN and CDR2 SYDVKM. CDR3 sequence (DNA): TGTGCCAGCAGTCCTCCTCCGAATTCACCCCTCCACTTT. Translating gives CASSPPPNSPLHF.

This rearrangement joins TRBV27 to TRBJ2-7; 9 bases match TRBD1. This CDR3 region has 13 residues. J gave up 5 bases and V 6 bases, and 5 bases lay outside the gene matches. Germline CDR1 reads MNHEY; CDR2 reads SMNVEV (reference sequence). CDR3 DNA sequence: TGTGCCAGCAGCAGACAGGGGGAGGACGAGCAGTACTTC. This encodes CASSRQGEDEQYF.

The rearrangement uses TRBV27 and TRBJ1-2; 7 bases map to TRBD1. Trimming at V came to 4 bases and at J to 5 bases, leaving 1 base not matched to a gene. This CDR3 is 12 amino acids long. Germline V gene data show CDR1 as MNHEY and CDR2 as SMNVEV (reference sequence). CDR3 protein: CASSSTGYGYTF. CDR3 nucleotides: TGTGCCAGCAGTTCGACAGGGTATGGCTACACCTTC.

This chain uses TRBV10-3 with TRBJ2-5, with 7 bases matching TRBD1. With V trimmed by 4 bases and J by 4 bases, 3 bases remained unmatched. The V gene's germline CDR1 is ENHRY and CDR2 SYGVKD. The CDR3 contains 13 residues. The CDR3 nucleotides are TGTGCCATCAGTGGGGACAGCTCAGAGACCCAGTACTTC. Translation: CAISGDSSETQYF.

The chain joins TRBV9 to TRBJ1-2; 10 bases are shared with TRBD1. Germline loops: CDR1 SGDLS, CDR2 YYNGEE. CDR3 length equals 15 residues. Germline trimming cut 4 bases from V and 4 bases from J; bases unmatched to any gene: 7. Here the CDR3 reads CASSPTTGGSYGYTF. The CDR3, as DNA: TGTGCCAGCAGCCCCACGACAGGGGGCTCCTATGGCTACACCTTC.

The CDR3 DNA reads as TGTGCCAGCACCGAAACGTATGGGACTAGCGGTTCCTACGAGCAGTACTTC. It translates to CASTETYGTSGSYEQYF. The chain is built from TRBV5-8 and TRBJ2-7; 11 nucleotides align to TRBD2. Germline loops: CDR1 SGHTS, CDR2 YDEGEE. Trimming cost V 6 bases and J 1 base; bases outside gene matches: 12. The CDR3 has 17 residues.